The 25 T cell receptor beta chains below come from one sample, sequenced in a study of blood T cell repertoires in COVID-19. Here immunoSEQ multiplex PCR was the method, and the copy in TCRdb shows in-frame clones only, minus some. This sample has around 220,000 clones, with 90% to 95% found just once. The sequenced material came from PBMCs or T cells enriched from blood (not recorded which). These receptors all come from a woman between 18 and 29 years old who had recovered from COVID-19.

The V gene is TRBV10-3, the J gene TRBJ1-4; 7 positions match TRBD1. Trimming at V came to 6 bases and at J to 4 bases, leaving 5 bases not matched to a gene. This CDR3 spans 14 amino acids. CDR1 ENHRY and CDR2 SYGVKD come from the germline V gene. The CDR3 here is CAISPGQHNEKLFF. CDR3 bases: TGTGCCATCAGCCCGGGACAGCATAATGAAAAACTGTTTTTT.

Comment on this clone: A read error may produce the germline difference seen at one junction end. CDR3 sequence reads: CATSHFGGETQYF. The CDR3 nucleotides are TGTGCCACCAGTCATTTTGGCGGAGAGACCCAGTACTTC. The V call is TRBV24-1, the J call TRBJ2-5; D unresolved. Per germline, CDR1 KGHDR and CDR2 SFDVKD. The length of the CDR3 is 13 residues.

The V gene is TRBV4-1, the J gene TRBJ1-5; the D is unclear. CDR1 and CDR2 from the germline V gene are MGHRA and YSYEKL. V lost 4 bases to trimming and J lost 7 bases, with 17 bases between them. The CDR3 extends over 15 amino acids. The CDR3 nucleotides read TGCGCCAGCAGCCCAAGACTAGGGATCGGACAGCCCCAGCATTTT. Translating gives CASSPRLGIGQPQHF.

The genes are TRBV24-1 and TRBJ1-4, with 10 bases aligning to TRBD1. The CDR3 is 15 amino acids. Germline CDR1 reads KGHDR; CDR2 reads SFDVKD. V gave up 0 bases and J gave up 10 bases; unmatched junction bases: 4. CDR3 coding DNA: TGTGCCACCAGTGATTTGGGGGACAGGGGTGGAAAACTGTTTTTT. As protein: CATSDLGDRGGKLFF.

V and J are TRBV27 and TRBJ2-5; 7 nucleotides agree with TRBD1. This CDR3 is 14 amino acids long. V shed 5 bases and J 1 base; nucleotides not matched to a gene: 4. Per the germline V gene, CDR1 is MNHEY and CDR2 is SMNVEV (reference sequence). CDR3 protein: CASSPRGPQETQYF. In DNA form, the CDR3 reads TGTGCCAGCAGTCCGAGGGGGCCCCAAGAGACCCAGTACTTC.

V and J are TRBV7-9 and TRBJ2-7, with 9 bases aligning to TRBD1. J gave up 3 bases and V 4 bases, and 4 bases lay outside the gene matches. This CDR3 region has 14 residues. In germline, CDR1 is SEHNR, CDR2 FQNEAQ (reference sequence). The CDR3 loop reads CASSWGQGIYEQYF. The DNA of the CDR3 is TGTGCCAGCAGCTGGGGACAGGGAATCTACGAGCAGTACTTC.

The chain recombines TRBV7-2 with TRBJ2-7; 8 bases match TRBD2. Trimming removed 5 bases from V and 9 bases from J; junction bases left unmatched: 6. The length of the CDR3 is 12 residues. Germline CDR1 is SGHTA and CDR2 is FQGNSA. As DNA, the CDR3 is TGTGCCAGCAGCATGAGCGGGAGCGGGCAGTACTTC. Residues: CASSMSGSGQYF. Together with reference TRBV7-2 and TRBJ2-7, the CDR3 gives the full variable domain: GAGVSQSPSNKVTEKGKDVELRCDPISGHTALYWYRQSLGQGLEFLIYFQGNSAPDKSGLPSDRFSAERTGGSVSTLTIQRTQQEDSAVYLCASSMSGSGQYFGPGTRLTVT.

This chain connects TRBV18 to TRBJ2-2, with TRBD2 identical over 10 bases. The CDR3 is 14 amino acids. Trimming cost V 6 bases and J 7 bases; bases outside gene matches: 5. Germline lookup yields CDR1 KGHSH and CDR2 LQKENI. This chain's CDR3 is CASSPGLADGELFF. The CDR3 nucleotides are TGTGCCAGCTCGCCTGGACTAGCGGACGGGGAGCTGTTTTTT.

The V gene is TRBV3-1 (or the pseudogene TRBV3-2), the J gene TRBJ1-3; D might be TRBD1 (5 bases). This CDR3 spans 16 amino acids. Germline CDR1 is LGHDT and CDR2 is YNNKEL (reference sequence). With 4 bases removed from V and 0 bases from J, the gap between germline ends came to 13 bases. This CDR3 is CASSPRTGFSGNTIYF. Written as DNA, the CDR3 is TGTGCCAGCAGCCCAAGAACAGGCTTCTCTGGAAACACCATATATTTT.

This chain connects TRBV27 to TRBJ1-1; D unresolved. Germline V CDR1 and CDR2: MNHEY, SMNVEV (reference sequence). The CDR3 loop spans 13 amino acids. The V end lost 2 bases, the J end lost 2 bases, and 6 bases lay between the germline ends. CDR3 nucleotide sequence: TGTGCCAGCAGTTTACTCAGAAACACTGAAGCTTTCTTT. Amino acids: CASSLLRNTEAFF.

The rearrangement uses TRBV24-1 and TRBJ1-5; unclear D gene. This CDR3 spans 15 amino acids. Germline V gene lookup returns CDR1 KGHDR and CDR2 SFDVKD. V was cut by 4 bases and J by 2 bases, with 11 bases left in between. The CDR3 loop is CATSEGRKGNQPQHF. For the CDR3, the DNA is TGTGCCACCAGTGAAGGCAGGAAAGGCAATCAGCCCCAGCATTTT.

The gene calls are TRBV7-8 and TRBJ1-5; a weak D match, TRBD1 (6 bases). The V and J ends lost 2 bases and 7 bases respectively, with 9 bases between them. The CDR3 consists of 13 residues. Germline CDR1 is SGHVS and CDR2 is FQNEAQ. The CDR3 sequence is CASSLQGSQPQHF. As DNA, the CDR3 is TGTGCCAGCAGCTTACAGGGGTCCCAGCCCCAGCATTTT.

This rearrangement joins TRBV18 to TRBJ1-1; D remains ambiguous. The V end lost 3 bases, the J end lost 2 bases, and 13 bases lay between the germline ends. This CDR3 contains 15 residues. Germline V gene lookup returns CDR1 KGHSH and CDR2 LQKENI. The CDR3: CASSPGREANTEAFF. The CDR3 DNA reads TGTGCCAGCTCACCCGGGAGGGAGGCAAACACTGAAGCTTTCTTT.

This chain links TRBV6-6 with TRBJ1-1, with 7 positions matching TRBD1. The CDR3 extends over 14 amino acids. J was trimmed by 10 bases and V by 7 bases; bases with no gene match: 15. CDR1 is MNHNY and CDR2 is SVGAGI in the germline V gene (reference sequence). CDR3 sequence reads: CASTESGTALLAFF. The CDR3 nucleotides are TGTGCCAGCACCGAATCCGGGACAGCGTTATTAGCTTTCTTT.

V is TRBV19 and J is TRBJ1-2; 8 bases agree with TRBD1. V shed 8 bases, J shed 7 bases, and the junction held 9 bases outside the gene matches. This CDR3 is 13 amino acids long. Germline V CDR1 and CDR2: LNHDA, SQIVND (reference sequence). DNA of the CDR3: TGTGCCAGTCGATTCGGACAGGGTGTTGGCTACACCTTC. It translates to CASRFGQGVGYTF.

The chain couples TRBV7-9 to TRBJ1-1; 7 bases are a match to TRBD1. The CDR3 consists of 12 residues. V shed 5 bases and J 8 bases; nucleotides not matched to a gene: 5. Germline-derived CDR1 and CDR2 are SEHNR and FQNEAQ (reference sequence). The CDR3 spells CASSPRGDEAFF. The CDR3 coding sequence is TGTGCCAGCAGCCCCAGGGGGGACGAAGCTTTCTTT.

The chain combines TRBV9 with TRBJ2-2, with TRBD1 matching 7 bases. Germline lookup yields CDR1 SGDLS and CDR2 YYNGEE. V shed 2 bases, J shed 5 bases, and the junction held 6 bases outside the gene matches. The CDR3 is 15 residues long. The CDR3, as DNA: TGTGCCAGCAGCGTTCAGGACAGGCTTACCGGGGAGCTGTTTTTT. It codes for CASSVQDRLTGELFF.

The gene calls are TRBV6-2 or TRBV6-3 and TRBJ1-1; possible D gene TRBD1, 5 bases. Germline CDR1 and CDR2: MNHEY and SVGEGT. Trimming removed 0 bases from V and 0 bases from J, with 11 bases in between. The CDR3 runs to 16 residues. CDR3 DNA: TGTGCCAGCAGTTACTCGCTTGGACACCTGAACACTGAAGCTTTCTTT. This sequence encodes CASSYSLGHLNTEAFF.

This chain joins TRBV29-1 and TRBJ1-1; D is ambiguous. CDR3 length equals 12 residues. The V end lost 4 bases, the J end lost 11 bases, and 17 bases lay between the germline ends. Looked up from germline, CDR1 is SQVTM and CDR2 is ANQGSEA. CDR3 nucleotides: TGCAGCGTTGTTTACCTACTTGCCGAGGCTTTCTTT. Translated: CSVVYLLAEAFF.

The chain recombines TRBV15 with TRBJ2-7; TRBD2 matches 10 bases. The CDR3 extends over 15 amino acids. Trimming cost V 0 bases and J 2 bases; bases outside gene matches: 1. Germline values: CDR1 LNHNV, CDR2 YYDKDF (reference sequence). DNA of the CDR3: TGTGCCACCAGCAGAGATACTAGCGGGACCTACGAGCAGTACTTC. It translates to CATSRDTSGTYEQYF.

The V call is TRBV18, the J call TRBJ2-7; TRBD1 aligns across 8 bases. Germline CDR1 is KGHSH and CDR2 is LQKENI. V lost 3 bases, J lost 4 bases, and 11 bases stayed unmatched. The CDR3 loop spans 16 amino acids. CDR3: CASSPQGQVTRYEQYF. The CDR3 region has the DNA TGTGCCAGCTCACCCCAGGGACAGGTTACCCGGTACGAGCAGTACTTC.

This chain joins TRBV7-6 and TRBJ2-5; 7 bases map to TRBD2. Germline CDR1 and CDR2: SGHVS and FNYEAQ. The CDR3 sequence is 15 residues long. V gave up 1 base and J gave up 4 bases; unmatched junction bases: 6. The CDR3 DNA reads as TGTGCCAGCAGCTTAGGCTCCCAGCGGGGAGAGACCCAGTACTTC. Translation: CASSLGSQRGETQYF.

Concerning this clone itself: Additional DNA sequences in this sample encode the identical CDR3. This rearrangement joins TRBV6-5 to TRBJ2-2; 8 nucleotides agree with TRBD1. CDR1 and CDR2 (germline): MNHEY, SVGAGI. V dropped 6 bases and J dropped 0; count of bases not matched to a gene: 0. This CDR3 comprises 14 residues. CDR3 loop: CASRDRANTGELFF. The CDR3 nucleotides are TGTGCCAGCAGGGACAGGGCGAACACCGGGGAGCTGTTTTTT.

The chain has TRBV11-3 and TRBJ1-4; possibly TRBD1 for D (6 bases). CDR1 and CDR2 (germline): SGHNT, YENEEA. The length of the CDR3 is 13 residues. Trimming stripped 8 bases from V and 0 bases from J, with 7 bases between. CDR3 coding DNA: TGTGCCAGCGGACAGACAACTAATGAAAAACTGTTTTTT. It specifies CASGQTTNEKLFF.

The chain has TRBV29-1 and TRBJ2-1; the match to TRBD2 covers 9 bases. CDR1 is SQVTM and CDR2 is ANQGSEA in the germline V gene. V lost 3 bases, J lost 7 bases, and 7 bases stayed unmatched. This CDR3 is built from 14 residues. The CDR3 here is CSVEGLAGENEQFF. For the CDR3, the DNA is TGCAGCGTTGAGGGACTAGCCGGAGAAAATGAGCAGTTCTTC.